This record concerns one T cell receptor (beta chain) sequence. Its antigen is not identified. This record comes from a study of CD8+CD57+ T cells in acquired aplastic anemia. At the level of the study: Sorted CD4+ and CD8+ cells gave an average of about 3.4 ug of DNA. Study observations and caveats: Overlapping CD8+ CDR3 repertoires of patients and controls contained twenty-nine shared sequences.

Germline CDR1 reads SGHTA; CDR2 reads FQGNSA. V dropped 7 bases and J dropped 8 bases, with 16 bases sitting between them. This CDR3 spans 13 amino acids. According to the study, genomic DNA was the template for TCR beta VDJ and CDR3 profiling. TCRdb fed the reads into MiXCR, producing one record per CDR3 protein. The sample has about 270,000 distinct CDR3 sequences; roughly 50% are singletons. The TCR comes from a human donor with severe aplastic anemia or a healthy control (not recorded which). This rearrangement joins TRBV7-2 to TRBJ2-3; perhaps D is TRBD1 or TRBD2 (5 bases each). The sequenced sample was sorted CD4+, CD8+, or CD8+CD57+ T cells (not recorded which) from PBMCs. For the CDR3, the DNA is TGTGCCAGCACCTGGGGGACCGGCAGTACGCAGTATTTT. Its translation is CASTWGTGSTQYF.